Following are 23 T cell receptor beta chains from one sample sequenced in a study of blood T cell repertoires in COVID-19. Sequenced by immunoSEQ multiplex PCR; TCRdb stores in-frame clones only, minus some. The sample yields approximately 35,000 clones, around 87% seen once. Input material: peripheral blood. The receptors come from a human donor in a cohort sampled during active COVID-19.

The chain uses TRBV27 and TRBJ1-6, with 8 bases lining up with TRBD1. Trimming cost V 2 bases and J 5 bases; bases outside gene matches: 8. The CDR3 runs to 17 residues. Germline-derived CDR1 and CDR2 are MNHEY and SMNVEV (reference sequence). CDR3 DNA: TGTGCCAGCAGTTTAACCATCAGGACAGGGCATAATTCACCCCTCCACTTT. Its protein is CASSLTIRTGHNSPLHF.

The gene calls are TRBV7-8 and TRBJ1-5; D possibly corresponds to TRBD1 (6 bases). The CDR3 is made up of 13 amino acids. Trimming took off 1 base at V and 5 bases at J, with 6 bases between the two ends. Germline V lookup: CDR1 SGHVS, CDR2 FQNEAQ. The CDR3 sequence is CASSLDRDQPQHF. The CDR3 bases are TGTGCCAGCAGCTTAGACAGGGATCAGCCCCAGCATTTT.

The chain has TRBV5-1 and TRBJ1-3; D might be TRBD1 (5 bases). The CDR3 runs 17 residues. The germline V gene has CDR1 SGHRS and CDR2 YFSETQ. The V end lost 0 bases, the J end lost 4 bases, and 17 bases lay between the germline ends. The CDR3 protein is CASSLAAVTTGGNTIYF. The CDR3 DNA reads as TGCGCCAGCAGCTTGGCGGCGGTGACAACAGGAGGAAACACCATATATTTT. Drawing the rest from reference TRBV5-1 and TRBJ1-3, the complete variable domain is KAGVTQTPRYLIKTRGQQVTLSCSPISGHRSVSWYQQTPGQGLQFLFEYFSETQRNKGNFPGRFSGRQFSNSRSEMNVSTLELGDSALYLCASSLAAVTTGGNTIYFGEGSWLTVV.

The chain couples TRBV14 to TRBJ1-5; no clear D gene. Germline CDR1 reads SGHDN; CDR2 reads FVKESK. CDR3 length: 13 amino acids. Between the trimmed V and J ends, which lost 2 bases and 1 base, there was a span of 3 bases. CDR3 nucleotide sequence: TGTGCCAGCAGCCAATCGAGCAATCAGCCCCAGCATTTT. Its protein is CASSQSSNQPQHF.

This chain joins TRBV7-9 and TRBJ2-7; 7 positions agree with TRBD1. The CDR3 is 14 amino acids. The ends lost 3 bases at V and 6 bases at J; junction bases unmatched: 8. Per the germline V gene, CDR1 is SEHNR and CDR2 is FQNEAQ (reference sequence). CDR3 amino acids: CASSFDRDVGEQYF. CDR3 DNA sequence: TGTGCCAGCAGCTTTGACAGGGATGTCGGCGAGCAGTACTTC.

This clone showed up just a few times. The chain has TRBV24-1 and TRBJ2-2; TRBD1 is a possible D gene (6 bases). The V gene lost 7 bases and the J gene lost 4 bases, with 15 bases spanning the gap. The CDR3 spans 15 residues. Germline values: CDR1 KGHDR, CDR2 SFDVKD. The CDR3 here is CATSDRTVPTGELFF. CDR3 bases: TGTGCCACCAGCGACCGGACAGTCCCCACCGGGGAGCTGTTTTTT.

The chain employs TRBV4-3 and TRBJ2-5; D gene ambiguous. The CDR3 spans 13 residues. Germline lookup yields CDR1 LGHNA and CDR2 YSLEER. With 3 bases removed from V and 2 bases from J, the gap between germline ends came to 7 bases. CDR3 amino acids: CASSQFRQETQYF. CDR3 coding DNA: TGCGCCAGCAGCCAGTTCCGGCAAGAGACCCAGTACTTC.

The CDR3, as DNA: TGTGCCACCAGTGGGGGGGGGACAGGGGGCTCCGAGACCCAGTACTTC. As protein: CATSGGGTGGSETQYF. The chain recombines TRBV24-1 with TRBJ2-5; 12 nucleotides agree with TRBD1. The V gene end was trimmed by 5 bases and the J gene end by 5 bases; junction bases not matched to a gene: 8. This CDR3 is 16 amino acids long. Germline loops: CDR1 KGHDR, CDR2 SFDVKD.

The chain recombines TRBV5-4 with TRBJ1-2, with D hard to call. V gave up 2 bases and J gave up 7 bases, with 12 bases separating them. The V gene's germline CDR1 is SGHNT and CDR2 YYREEE (reference sequence). This CDR3 comprises 13 residues. The CDR3 DNA sequence: TGTGCCAGCAGCTTTTCGGGTCGCGGTGGCTACACCTTC. Translation: CASSFSGRGGYTF.

The chain carries TRBV7-2 and TRBJ2-5, with 10 bases aligning to TRBD2. CDR1 is SGHTA and CDR2 is FQGNSA in the germline V gene. This CDR3 has 18 residues. After removal of 5 bases from V and 4 bases from J, the junction contained 16 bases not matched to a gene. The CDR3 nucleotides read TGTGCCAGCAGCCCACATAGCGGGGGGCCCCAAAGGGGAGAGACCCAGTACTTC. Translated, it gives CASSPHSGGPQRGETQYF.

The V and J genes are TRBV28 and TRBJ1-2, with no clear D. The germline V gene has CDR1 MDHEN and CDR2 SYDVKM. V was cut by 3 bases and J by 3 bases, with 8 bases left in between. There are 13 residues in the CDR3. The CDR3 is CASSFLRDYGYTF. In nucleotides, the CDR3 is TGTGCCAGCAGTTTTCTTCGGGACTATGGCTACACCTTC.

CDR3 in DNA: TGCGCCAGCAGCTTGGTGGTTGGTACCTACACAGATACGCAGTATTTT. Translation: CASSLVVGTYTDTQYF. The chain uses TRBV5-1 and TRBJ2-3; D not resolved. From germline, CDR1 is SGHRS and CDR2 YFSETQ. V was clipped by 0 bases and J by 2 bases, with 13 bases between them. CDR3 length: 16 amino acids.

The chain links TRBV28 to TRBJ1-6; 7 bases fit TRBD1. The V segment lost 6 bases and the J segment 0 bases; nucleotides outside the gene matches: 8. CDR1 MDHEN and CDR2 SYDVKM come from the germline V gene. The CDR3 covers 17 residues. In DNA form, the CDR3 reads TGTGCCAGCAGGGTGACAGGGATGAGCTCCTATAATTCACCCCTCCACTTT. It encodes CASRVTGMSSYNSPLHF.

The gene calls are TRBV7-2 and TRBJ2-5; D perhaps matches TRBD2 (5 bases). CDR1 is SGHTA and CDR2 is FQGNSA in the germline V gene. There are 16 residues in the CDR3. V lost 5 bases and J 4 bases, leaving 20 bases between the germline ends. In DNA form, the CDR3 reads TGTGCCAGCAGCCCTCCGAGGGTTTTGGCCCCAGAGACCCAGTACTTC. Translating gives CASSPPRVLAPETQYF.

The rearrangement links TRBV4-3 to TRBJ1-2; 12 positions agree with TRBD1. Germline V gene lookup returns CDR1 LGHNA and CDR2 YSLEER. This CDR3 has 17 amino acids. V dropped 0 bases and J dropped 3; count of bases not matched to a gene: 5. The CDR3 DNA is TGCGCCAGCAGCCAAGATCGGGGGACAGGGGGCGACTATGGCTACACCTTC. This sequence encodes CASSQDRGTGGDYGYTF.

This chain joins TRBV19 and TRBJ2-5; TRBD2 agrees at 7 bases. V was clipped by 4 bases and J by 5 bases; unmatched bases: 7. The germline CDR1 and CDR2 sequences are LNHDA and SQIVND (reference sequence). There are 14 residues in the CDR3. The DNA for the CDR3 is TGTGCCAGTAGTAGACTAGCTATCGGCGAGACCCAGTACTTC. Its translation is CASSRLAIGETQYF.

The chain employs TRBV5-1 and TRBJ2-4, with D perhaps matching TRBD2 (6 bases). Trimming removed 9 bases from V and 6 bases from J, with 16 bases in between. This CDR3 has 13 amino acids. The germline gives CDR1 SGHRS, CDR2 YFSETQ. This CDR3 reads CATSTGLSNIQYF. The CDR3 DNA follows: TGCGCCACCTCGACGGGACTCTCAAACATTCAGTACTTC.

The CDR3 region has the DNA TGTGCCAGCAGCTCCACAATCGCATCGCCGGGTGTGACTGAAGCTTTCTTT. Its protein product is CASSSTIASPGVTEAFF. The rearrangement links TRBV13 to TRBJ1-1, with D unresolved. The V gene lost 4 bases and the J gene lost 5 bases, with 23 bases spanning the gap. The CDR3 runs 17 residues. Germline CDR1 and CDR2: PRHDT and FYEKMQ (reference sequence).

The rearrangement links TRBV7-9 to TRBJ1-1, with 7 positions matching TRBD1. J was trimmed by 2 bases and V by 5 bases; bases with no gene match: 8. The CDR3 totals 15 residues. Per germline, CDR1 SEHNR and CDR2 FQNEAQ (reference sequence). In DNA, the CDR3 is TGTGCCAGCAGCGCTCTTGGACAGGACAACACTGAAGCTTTCTTT. Its translation: CASSALGQDNTEAFF.

The J gene is TRBJ2-7, the V gene TRBV3-1 (or the pseudogene TRBV3-2); D possibly corresponds to TRBD1 (5 bases). Trimming stripped 1 base from V and 6 bases from J, with 10 bases between. The CDR3 spans 13 residues. Germline V gene sequence: CDR1 LGHDT, CDR2 YNNKEL (reference sequence). CDR3 region: CASSQVSQGEQYF. In DNA form, the CDR3 reads TGTGCCAGCAGCCAAGTGTCCCAGGGCGAGCAGTACTTC.

The table lists this clone with a few counts. V gene TRBV27 combines with J gene TRBJ1-6; 8 bases are shared with TRBD1. Germline lookup yields CDR1 MNHEY and CDR2 SMNVEV (reference sequence). The CDR3 has 15 amino acids. V lost 7 bases, J lost 10 bases, and 12 bases stayed unmatched. The CDR3 sequence: CASKTQGAGGSPLHF. The CDR3 DNA follows: TGTGCCAGCAAAACCCAGGGGGCTGGAGGCTCACCCCTCCACTTT.

Only a few counts were recorded for this clone. The chain has TRBV6-5 and TRBJ1-2, with TRBD1 identical over 8 bases. J lost 4 bases, V lost 7 bases, and 8 bases had no gene match. Germline assignment: CDR1 MNHEY and CDR2 SVGAGI. CDR3 length equals 14 residues. The CDR3 protein is CASIAGGSSYGYTF. CDR3 nucleotide sequence: TGTGCCAGCATCGCAGGGGGCTCTAGCTATGGCTACACCTTC.

The chain is built from TRBV24-1 and TRBJ1-1; TRBD1 aligns across 7 bases. Per germline, CDR1 KGHDR and CDR2 SFDVKD. The CDR3 covers 15 residues. Trimming cost V 10 bases and J 2 bases; bases outside gene matches: 12. CDR3 residues: CATRPGQQPNTEAFF. CDR3 sequence (DNA): TGTGCCACACGACCGGGACAGCAACCTAACACTGAAGCTTTCTTT.